This TCR beta chain was identified during a study of blood T cells in healthy people across ages. This clonotype showed up many times. PCR was performed a second time for about 7 to 11 cycles using a sample-barcoded 5' primer and a J-beta primer mix. TCRdb fed the 5' RACE reads into MiXCR, producing one record per CDR3 protein. The sample yields approximately 810,000 distinct CDR3 sequences, around 28% seen once. Trimming removed 5 bases at V and 4 bases at J, with 18 bases between. The V gene's germline CDR1 is MDHEN and CDR2 SYDVKM. CDR3 length: 15 residues. Total RNA, at least 6 micrograms per sample, came from PBMCs.

The origin of this receptor is a woman aged 80 or over in good health. The sequencing input was blood. V usage is TRBV28 and J usage is TRBJ2-7; D might be TRBD1 (6 bases). As DNA, the CDR3 is TGTGCCAGCAGTAGTAACCTCCGACAGGTATACGAGCAGTACTTC. As protein: CASSSNLRQVYEQYF.